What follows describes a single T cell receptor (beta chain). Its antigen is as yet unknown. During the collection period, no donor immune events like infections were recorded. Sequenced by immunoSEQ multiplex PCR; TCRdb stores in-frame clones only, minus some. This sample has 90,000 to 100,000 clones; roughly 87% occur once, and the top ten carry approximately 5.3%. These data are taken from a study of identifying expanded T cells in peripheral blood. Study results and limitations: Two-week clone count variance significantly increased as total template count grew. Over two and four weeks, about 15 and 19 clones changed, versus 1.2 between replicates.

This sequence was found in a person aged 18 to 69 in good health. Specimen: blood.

Here the CDR3 reads CASSQVSRSSTNEKLFF. The CDR3 bases are TGCGCCAGCAGCCAAGTCTCAAGAAGCTCAACTAATGAAAAACTGTTTTTT. The chain couples TRBV4-3 to TRBJ1-4; D unclear. Germline assignment: CDR1 LGHNA and CDR2 YSLEER. Trimming stripped 1 base from V and 0 bases from J, with 12 bases between. The CDR3 length is 17 residues.